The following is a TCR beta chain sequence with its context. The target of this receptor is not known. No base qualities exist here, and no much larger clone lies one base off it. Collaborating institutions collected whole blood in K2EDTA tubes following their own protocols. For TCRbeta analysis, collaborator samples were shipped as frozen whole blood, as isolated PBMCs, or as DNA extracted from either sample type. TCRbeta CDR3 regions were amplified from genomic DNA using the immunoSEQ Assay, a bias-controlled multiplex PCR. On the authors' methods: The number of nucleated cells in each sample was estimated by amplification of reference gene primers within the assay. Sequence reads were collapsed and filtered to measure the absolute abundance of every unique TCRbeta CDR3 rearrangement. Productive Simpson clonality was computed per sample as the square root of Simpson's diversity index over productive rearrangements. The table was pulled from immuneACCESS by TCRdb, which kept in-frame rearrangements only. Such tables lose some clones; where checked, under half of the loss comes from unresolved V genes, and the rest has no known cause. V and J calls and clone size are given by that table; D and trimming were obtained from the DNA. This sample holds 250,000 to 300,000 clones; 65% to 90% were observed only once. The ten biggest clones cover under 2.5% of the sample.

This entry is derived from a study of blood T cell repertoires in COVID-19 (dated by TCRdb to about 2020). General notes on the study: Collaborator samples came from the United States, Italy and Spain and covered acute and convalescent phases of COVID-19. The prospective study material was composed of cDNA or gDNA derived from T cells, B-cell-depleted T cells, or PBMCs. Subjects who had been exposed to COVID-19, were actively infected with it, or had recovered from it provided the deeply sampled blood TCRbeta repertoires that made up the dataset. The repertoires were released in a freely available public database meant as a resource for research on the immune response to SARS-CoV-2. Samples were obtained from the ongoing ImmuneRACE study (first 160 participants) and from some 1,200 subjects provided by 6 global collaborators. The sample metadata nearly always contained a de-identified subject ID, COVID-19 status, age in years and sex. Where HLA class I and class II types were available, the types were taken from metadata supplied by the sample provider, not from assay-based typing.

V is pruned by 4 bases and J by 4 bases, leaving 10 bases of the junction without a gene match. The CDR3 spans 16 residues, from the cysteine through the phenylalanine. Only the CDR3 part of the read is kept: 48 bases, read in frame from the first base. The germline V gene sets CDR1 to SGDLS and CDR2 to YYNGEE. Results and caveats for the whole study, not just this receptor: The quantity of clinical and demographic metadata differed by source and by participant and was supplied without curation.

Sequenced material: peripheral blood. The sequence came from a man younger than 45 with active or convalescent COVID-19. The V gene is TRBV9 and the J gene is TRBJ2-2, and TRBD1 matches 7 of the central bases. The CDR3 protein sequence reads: CASSQRRTGITGELFF. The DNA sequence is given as TGTGCCAGCAGCCAGAGGCGGACAGGCATCACCGGGGAGCTGTTTTTT. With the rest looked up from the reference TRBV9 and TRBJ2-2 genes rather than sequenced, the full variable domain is DSGVTQTPKHLITATGQRVTLRCSPRSGDLSVYWYQQSLDQGLQFLIQYYNGEERAKGNILERFSAQQFPDLHSELNLSSLELGDSALYFCASSQRRTGITGELFFGEGSRLTVL.